Below, one TCR beta chain is given with its context. Its antigen is currently unknown. Documented time point: week 11, during vaccination. Every single dose of the vaccine, 300 ug of mutant IDH1 20-mer peptide, came with topical imiquimod. Tumors from donors were new WHO grade 3 or 4 IDH1-mutant astrocytomas with ATRX loss. The data are from a study of a mutant IDH1 vaccine in newly diagnosed glioma. Study background: Among treated patients, roughly 60% were male and roughly 38% female, and mean age was roughly 40 years. Patients previously underwent radiotherapy, temozolomide, or both, and most underwent both. Whole-study findings and limits: The authors found pseudoprogression apparently unrelated to changes in top peripheral T cell clonotypes.

Germline V CDR1 and CDR2: SGHRS, YFSETQ. V was trimmed by 0 bases and J by 2 bases, leaving 14 bases between them. The CDR3 totals 16 residues. Clones were read by immunoSEQ multiplex PCR, and TCRdb kept only the in-frame ones, dropping some. The sample consists of about 40,000 clones, around 84% of them appearing once. The sequences come from PBMCs, collected from a glioma patient whose treatment included an IDH1 peptide vaccine. This receptor was obtained from a man aged 40-49 years with glioma. V gene TRBV5-1 combines with J gene TRBJ2-5, with D uncertain. CDR3 loop: CASSLGVRPEQETQYF. The CDR3 nucleotides read TGCGCCAGCAGCTTGGGGGTCAGACCAGAACAAGAGACCCAGTACTTC. The full variable domain, completed using reference TRBV5-1 and TRBJ2-5, is KAGVTQTPRYLIKTRGQQVTLSCSPISGHRSVSWYQQTPGQGLQFLFEYFSETQRNKGNFPGRFSGRQFSNSRSEMNVSTLELGDSALYLCASSLGVRPEQETQYFGPGTRLLVL.